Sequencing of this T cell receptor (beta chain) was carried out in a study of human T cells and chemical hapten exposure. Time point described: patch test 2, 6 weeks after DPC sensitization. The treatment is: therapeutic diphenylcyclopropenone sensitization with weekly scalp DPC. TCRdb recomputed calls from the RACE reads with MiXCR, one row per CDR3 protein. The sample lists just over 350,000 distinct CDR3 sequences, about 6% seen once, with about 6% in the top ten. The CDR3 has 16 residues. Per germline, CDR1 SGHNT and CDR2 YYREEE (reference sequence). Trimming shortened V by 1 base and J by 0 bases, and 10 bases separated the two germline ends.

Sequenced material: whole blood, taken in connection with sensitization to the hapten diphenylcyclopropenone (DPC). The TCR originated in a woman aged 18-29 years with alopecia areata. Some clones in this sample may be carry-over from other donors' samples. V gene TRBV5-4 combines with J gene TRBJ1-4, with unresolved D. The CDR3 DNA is TGTGCCAGCAGCTTGACAGCGGTTGCAACTAATGAAAAACTGTTTTTT. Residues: CASSLTAVATNEKLFF.